The next 14 T cell receptor beta chains were all read from a single sample in a study of cytomegalovirus exposure and HLA in healthy donors. The study ran its PCR with 60 Vbeta and 13 Jbeta primers. Measured with immunoSEQ multiplex PCR; TCRdb has only the in-frame clones, and not every one. With around 140,000 clones in the sample, the ten largest clones hold 0.85% to 1%. Sequencing input: PBMCs. The receptor set was obtained from a male donor in good health and CMV-seronegative.

This sequence joins TRBV29-1 and TRBJ1-1; possible D gene TRBD1, 6 bases. V was clipped by 5 bases and J by 3 bases, with 13 bases between them. Germline-derived CDR1 and CDR2 are SQVTM and ANQGSEA. The length of the CDR3 is 13 residues. The CDR3 protein is CSVRGNRDTEAFF. Written as DNA, the CDR3 is TGCAGCGTTCGTGGAAACAGGGACACTGAAGCTTTCTTT.

This chain connects TRBV7-6 to TRBJ1-1; TRBD1 matches at 7 bases. Germline values: CDR1 SGHVS, CDR2 FNYEAQ. The CDR3 spans 15 residues. V trimming: 5 bases; J trimming: 1 base; junction bases outside the gene matches: 7. The CDR3 nucleotides read TGTGCCAGCAGCCCGACGGGACAGAGGAACACTGAAGCTTTCTTT. It is translated as CASSPTGQRNTEAFF.

The V call is TRBV19, the J call TRBJ1-2; D may be TRBD1 (6 bases). The germline CDR1 and CDR2 sequences are LNHDA and SQIVND (reference sequence). The CDR3 is made up of 15 amino acids. The V end was cut by 5 bases, the J end by 3 bases, with 16 bases between. The CDR3 sequence: CASSANRAWDYGYTF. DNA of the CDR3: TGTGCCAGTAGTGCAAACAGGGCCTGGGACTATGGCTACACCTTC.

The chain uses TRBV19 and TRBJ2-2; D remains unclear. The germline CDR1 and CDR2 sequences are LNHDA and SQIVND (reference sequence). V was shortened by 5 bases and J by 2 bases, with 6 bases between the two germline ends. This CDR3 region has 13 residues. CDR3 sequence: CASSSTNTGELFF. CDR3 DNA: TGTGCCAGTAGTTCGACTAACACCGGGGAGCTGTTTTTT.

The rearrangement links TRBV4-2 to TRBJ2-7; TRBD1 matches at 10 bases. V lost 2 bases, J lost 3 bases, and 4 bases stayed unmatched. Germline V lookup: CDR1 LGHNA, CDR2 YNFKEQ. The CDR3 is made up of 15 amino acids. The CDR3 is CASSQTGTGVYEQYF. The CDR3 nucleotides are TGTGCCAGCAGCCAAACCGGGACAGGGGTCTACGAGCAGTACTTC.

The chain links TRBV7-8 to TRBJ1-1; TRBD1 matches at 7 bases. The junction had 11 bases not matched to a gene; V was cut back by 4 bases and J by 6 bases. The CDR3 consists of 15 residues. The germline V gene encodes CDR1 SGHVS and CDR2 FQNEAQ. The CDR3 protein is CASSYSDRAVAEAFF. CDR3 sequence (DNA): TGTGCCAGCAGCTACTCAGACAGGGCGGTCGCTGAAGCTTTCTTT.

The rearrangement uses TRBV7-2 and TRBJ2-4; TRBD2 matches 8 bases. CDR3 length equals 18 residues. The germline V gene encodes CDR1 SGHTA and CDR2 FQGNSA. V lost 1 base to trimming and J lost 7 bases; unmatched junction nucleotides: 15. CDR3 coding DNA: TGTGCCAGCAGCTTAGGTAGCGGGACTGGCTCGAGAGGGAACATTCAGTACTTC. It codes for CASSLGSGTGSRGNIQYF.

This chain connects TRBV18 to TRBJ1-4; D is undetermined. Germline V gene data show CDR1 as KGHSH and CDR2 as LQKENI. The V end was cut by 2 bases, the J end by 4 bases, with 14 bases between. This CDR3 is built from 16 residues. CDR3 region: CASSPAAGLGNEKLFF. In nucleotides, the CDR3 is TGTGCCAGCTCACCAGCGGCCGGACTGGGTAATGAAAAACTGTTTTTT.

V gene TRBV12-5 combines with J gene TRBJ1-1; D not resolved. This CDR3 has 12 amino acids. Germline values: CDR1 LGHNT, CDR2 FRNRAP. With 1 base removed from V and 7 bases from J, the gap between germline ends came to 7 bases. The CDR3 coding sequence is TGTGCTAGTGGTTTGGCCCTCCGTGAAGCTTTCTTT. It codes for CASGLALREAFF.

The chain combines TRBV18 with TRBJ2-2; D is perhaps TRBD1 (6 bases). V lost 3 bases and J 5 bases, leaving 10 bases between the germline ends. CDR1 is KGHSH and CDR2 is LQKENI in the germline V gene. The CDR3 runs 14 residues. CDR3 sequence reads: CASSPRQGTGELFF. CDR3 nucleotide sequence: TGTGCCAGCTCACCGAGGCAGGGGACCGGGGAGCTGTTTTTT.

The chain couples TRBV30 to TRBJ1-2; 8 bases map to TRBD1. Germline CDR1 is GTSNPN and CDR2 is SVGIG (reference sequence). V was pared by 5 bases and J by 9 bases, with 8 bases of the junction left unmatched. The CDR3 is made up of 12 amino acids. The CDR3 region is CAWGTGGTSYTF. CDR3 sequence (DNA): TGTGCCTGGGGAACAGGGGGGACTAGCTACACCTTC.

The chain links TRBV27 to TRBJ2-1, with TRBD2 as a possible D gene (5 bases). Trimming left V 5 bases short and J 4 bases short, with 15 bases between. Germline V lookup: CDR1 MNHEY, CDR2 SMNVEV (reference sequence). CDR3 length: 15 amino acids. CDR3 coding DNA: TGTGCCAGCAGTCGGGTCGGAGGAACTTACAATGAGCAGTTCTTC. It translates to CASSRVGGTYNEQFF.

The rearrangement joins TRBV7-9 to TRBJ2-3; 10 nucleotides match TRBD1. J was trimmed by 2 bases and V by 4 bases; bases with no gene match: 6. Per the germline V gene, CDR1 is SEHNR and CDR2 is FQNEAQ (reference sequence). CDR3 length equals 16 residues. The CDR3 nucleotides are TGTGCCAGCAGCTCGTTGACAGGGGGCCCCACAGATACGCAGTATTTT. This translates into CASSSLTGGPTDTQYF.

The rearrangement joins TRBV6-5 to TRBJ2-7; 8 bases align to TRBD1. Losses at the gene ends were 2 bases for V and 2 bases for J; bases not matched to a gene: 5. This CDR3 contains 15 residues. Germline V gene data show CDR1 as MNHEY and CDR2 as SVGAGI. The CDR3 DNA reads as TGTGCCAGCAGTTACGGGACAGGCGCGGCCTACGAGCAGTACTTC. It codes for CASSYGTGAAYEQYF.